This T cell receptor (beta chain) was identified during a study of T-cell reconstitution after alpha-beta-depleted transplantation in children. Germline CDR1 and CDR2: SGHAT and FQNNGV. The CDR3 contains 16 residues. With 3 bases clipped from V and 1 base from J, the junction kept 4 bases outside the gene matches. Study-wide results and limits: T-cell counts and diversity at one year following transplant were attributed mainly to newly produced T cells. Reportedly, only several hundred clones from non-depleted graft cells drove alpha-beta T-cell counts at about two months.

This clonotype came up many times. Antigen specificity is unknown. Unique molecular identifiers were incorporated into the prepared TCRbeta library. TCRdb reprocessed the PCR reads with MiXCR, giving one entry per CDR3 protein. Of roughly 500,000 distinct CDR3 sequences listed, about 10% are singletons. This specimen was PBMCs, taken before TCRalphabeta/CD19-depleted stem cell transplant. This rearrangement joins TRBV11-2 to TRBJ2-2; 8 bases are a match to TRBD1. The TCR sequence derives from a child aged 2-15 years with inherited bone marrow failure, due to receive a stem cell transplant. CDR3: CASSFLGQVNTGELFF. The DNA of the CDR3 is TGTGCCAGCAGCTTCTTGGGACAGGTGAACACCGGGGAGCTGTTTTTT.